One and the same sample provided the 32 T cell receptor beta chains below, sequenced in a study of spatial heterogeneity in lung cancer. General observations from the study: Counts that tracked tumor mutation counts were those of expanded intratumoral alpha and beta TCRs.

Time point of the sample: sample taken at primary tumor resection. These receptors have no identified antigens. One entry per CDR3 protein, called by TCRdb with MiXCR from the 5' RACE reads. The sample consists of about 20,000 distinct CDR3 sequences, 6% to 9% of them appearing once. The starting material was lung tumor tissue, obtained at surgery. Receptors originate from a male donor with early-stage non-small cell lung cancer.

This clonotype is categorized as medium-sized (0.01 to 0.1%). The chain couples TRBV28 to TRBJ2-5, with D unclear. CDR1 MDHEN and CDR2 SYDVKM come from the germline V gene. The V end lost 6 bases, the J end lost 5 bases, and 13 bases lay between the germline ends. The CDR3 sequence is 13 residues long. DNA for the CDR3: TGTGCCAGCAGCCACATGCTGAGGGAGACCCAGTACTTC. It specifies CASSHMLRETQYF.

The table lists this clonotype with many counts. CDR3 protein: CSARQGSGNQPQHF. The CDR3, as DNA: TGCAGTGCTAGACAGGGTTCTGGCAATCAGCCCCAGCATTTT. This chain connects TRBV20-1 to TRBJ1-5, with a tentative D call TRBD1 (5 bases). Germline V CDR1 and CDR2: DFQATT, SNEGSKA (reference sequence). Deletions cut 2 bases from V and 2 bases from J, with 10 bases between. The CDR3 is 14 residues long.

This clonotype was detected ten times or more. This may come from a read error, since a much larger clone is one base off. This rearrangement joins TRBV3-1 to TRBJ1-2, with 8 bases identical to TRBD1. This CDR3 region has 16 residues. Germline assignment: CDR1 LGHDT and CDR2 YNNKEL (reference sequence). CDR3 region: CASSSGQGNVNYGDTF. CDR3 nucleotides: TGTGCCAGCAGCTCCGGACAGGGAAACGTTAACTATGGCGACACCTTC.

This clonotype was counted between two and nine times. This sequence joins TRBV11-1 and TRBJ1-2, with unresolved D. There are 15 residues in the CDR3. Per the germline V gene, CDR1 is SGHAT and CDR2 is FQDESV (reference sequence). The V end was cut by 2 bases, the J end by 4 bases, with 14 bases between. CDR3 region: CASSLSQEQVYGYTF. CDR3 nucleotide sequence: TGTGCCAGCAGCTTATCGCAAGAGCAGGTCTATGGCTACACCTTC. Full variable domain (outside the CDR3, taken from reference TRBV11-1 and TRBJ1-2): EAEVAQSPRYKITEKSQAVAFWCDPISGHATLYWYRQILGQGPELLVQFQDESVVDDSQLPKDRFSAERLKGVDSTLKIQPAELGDSAMYLCASSLSQEQVYGYTFGSGTRLTVV.

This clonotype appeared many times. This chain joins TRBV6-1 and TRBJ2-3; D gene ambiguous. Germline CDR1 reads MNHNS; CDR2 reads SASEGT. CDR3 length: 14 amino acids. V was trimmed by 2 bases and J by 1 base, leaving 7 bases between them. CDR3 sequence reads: CASSERAGTDTQYF. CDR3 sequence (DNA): TGTGCCAGCAGTGAACGGGCAGGCACAGATACGCAGTATTTT.

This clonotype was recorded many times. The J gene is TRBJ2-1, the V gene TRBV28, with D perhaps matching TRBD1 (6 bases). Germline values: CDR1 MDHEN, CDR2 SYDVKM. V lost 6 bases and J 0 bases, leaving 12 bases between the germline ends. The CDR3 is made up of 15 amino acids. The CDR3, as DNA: TGTGCCAGCAGCTTCACAGGGAGCTCCTACAATGAGCAGTTCTTC. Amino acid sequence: CASSFTGSSYNEQFF.

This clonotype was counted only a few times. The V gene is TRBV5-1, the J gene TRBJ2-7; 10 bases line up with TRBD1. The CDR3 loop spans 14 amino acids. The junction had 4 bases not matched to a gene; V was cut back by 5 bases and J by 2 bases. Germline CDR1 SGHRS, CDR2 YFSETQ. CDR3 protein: CASRAGTGAYEQYF. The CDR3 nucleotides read TGCGCCAGCAGAGCTGGGACAGGGGCCTACGAGCAGTACTTC.

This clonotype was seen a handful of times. The CDR3 sequence: CATSRGRRYEQYF. The CDR3 DNA reads as TGTGCCACCAGCAGGGGCCGTCGCTACGAGCAGTACTTC. This chain joins TRBV15 and TRBJ2-7; D not resolved. CDR1 LNHNV and CDR2 YYDKDF come from the germline V gene (reference sequence). This CDR3 has 13 amino acids. Trimming took 3 bases from V and 3 from J, leaving 9 bases between them.

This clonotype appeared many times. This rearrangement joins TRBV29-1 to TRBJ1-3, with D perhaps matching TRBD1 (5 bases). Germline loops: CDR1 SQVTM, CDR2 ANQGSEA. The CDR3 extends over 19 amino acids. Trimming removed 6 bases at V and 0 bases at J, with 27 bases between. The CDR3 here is CSVSFPAGTLRRSGNTIYF. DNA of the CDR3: TGCAGCGTGTCCTTTCCGGCAGGGACCCTCCGACGCTCTGGAAACACCATATATTTT.

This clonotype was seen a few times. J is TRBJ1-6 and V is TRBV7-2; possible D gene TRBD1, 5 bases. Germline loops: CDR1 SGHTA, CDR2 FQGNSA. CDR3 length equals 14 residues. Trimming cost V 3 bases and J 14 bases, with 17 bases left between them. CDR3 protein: CASSFSGGPRTLHF. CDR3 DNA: TGTGCCAGCAGCTTCTCGGGGGGTCCCAGGACCCTCCACTTT.

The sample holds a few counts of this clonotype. This chain's CDR3 is CASSQDTGNGELFF. The CDR3 DNA follows: TGCGCCAGCAGCCAAGATACAGGAAACGGGGAGCTGTTTTTT. The J gene is TRBJ2-2, the V gene TRBV4-3, with TRBD1 as a possible D gene (5 bases). The CDR3 runs to 14 residues. CDR1 and CDR2 from the germline V gene are LGHNA and YSLEER. V was trimmed by 0 bases and J by 7 bases, leaving 9 bases between them.

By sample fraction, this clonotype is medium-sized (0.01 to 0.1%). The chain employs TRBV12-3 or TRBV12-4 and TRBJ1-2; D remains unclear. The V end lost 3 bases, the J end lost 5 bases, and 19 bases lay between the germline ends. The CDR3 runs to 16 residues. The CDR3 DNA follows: TGTGCCAGCAGTTTTGATTCGGGCCCGATAGGGTATGGCTACACCTTC. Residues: CASSFDSGPIGYGYTF.

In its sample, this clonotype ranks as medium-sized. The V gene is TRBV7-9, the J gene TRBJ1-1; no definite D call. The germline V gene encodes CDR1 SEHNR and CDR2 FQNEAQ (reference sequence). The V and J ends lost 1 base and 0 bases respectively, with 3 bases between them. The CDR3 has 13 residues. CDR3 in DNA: TGTGCCAGCAGCTTAGACATGAACACTGAAGCTTTCTTT. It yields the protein CASSLDMNTEAFF.

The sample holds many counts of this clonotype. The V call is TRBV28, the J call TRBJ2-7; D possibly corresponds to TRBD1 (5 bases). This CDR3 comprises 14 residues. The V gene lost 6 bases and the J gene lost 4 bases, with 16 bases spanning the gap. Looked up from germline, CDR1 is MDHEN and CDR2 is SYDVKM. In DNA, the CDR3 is TGTGCCAGCAGGGTCACAGGTTCCTTTTACGAGCAGTACTTC. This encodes CASRVTGSFYEQYF. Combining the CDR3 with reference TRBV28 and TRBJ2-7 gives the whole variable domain DVKVTQSSRYLVKRTGEKVFLECVQDMDHENMFWYRQDPGLGLRLIYFSYDVKMKEKGDIPEGYSVSREKKERFSLILESASTNQTSMYLCASRVTGSFYEQYFGPGTRLTVT.

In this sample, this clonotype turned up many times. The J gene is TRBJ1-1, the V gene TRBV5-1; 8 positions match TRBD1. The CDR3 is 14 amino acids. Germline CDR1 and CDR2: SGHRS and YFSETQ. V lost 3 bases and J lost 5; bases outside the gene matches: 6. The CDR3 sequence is CASSSGQGRTEAFF. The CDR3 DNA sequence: TGCGCCAGCAGCTCCGGACAGGGCCGAACTGAAGCTTTCTTT.

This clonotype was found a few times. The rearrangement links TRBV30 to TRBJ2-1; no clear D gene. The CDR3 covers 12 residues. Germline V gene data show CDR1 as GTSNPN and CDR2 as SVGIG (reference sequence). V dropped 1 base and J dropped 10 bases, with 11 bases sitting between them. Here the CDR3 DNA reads TGTGCCTGGAGTGGCCTTATTTTGGAGCAGTTCTTC. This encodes CAWSGLILEQFF.

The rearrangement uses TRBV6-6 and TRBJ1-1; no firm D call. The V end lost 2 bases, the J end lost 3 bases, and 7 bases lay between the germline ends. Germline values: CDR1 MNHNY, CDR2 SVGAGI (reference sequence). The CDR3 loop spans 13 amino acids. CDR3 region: CASSYIGDTEAFF. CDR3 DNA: TGTGCCAGCAGTTACATCGGTGACACTGAAGCTTTCTTT.

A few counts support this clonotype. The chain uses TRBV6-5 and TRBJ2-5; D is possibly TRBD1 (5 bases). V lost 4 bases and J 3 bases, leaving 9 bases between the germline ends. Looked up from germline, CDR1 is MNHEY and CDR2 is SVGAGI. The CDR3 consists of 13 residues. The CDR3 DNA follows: TGTGCCAGCAGTTCCCGACAGAAAGAGACCCAGTACTTC. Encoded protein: CASSSRQKETQYF.

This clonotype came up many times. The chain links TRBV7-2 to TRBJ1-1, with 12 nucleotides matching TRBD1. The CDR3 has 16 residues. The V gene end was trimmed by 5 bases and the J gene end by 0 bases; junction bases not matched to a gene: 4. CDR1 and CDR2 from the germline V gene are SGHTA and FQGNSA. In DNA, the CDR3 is TGTGCCAGCAGCGGGGACAGGGGGCTGATGAACACTGAAGCTTTCTTT. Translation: CASSGDRGLMNTEAFF.

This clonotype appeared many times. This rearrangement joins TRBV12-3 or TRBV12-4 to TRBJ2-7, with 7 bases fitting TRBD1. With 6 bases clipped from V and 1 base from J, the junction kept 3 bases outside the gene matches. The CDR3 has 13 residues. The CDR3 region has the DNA TGTGCCAGCAGACCAGGGGGTTCCTACGAGCAGTACTTC. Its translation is CASRPGGSYEQYF.

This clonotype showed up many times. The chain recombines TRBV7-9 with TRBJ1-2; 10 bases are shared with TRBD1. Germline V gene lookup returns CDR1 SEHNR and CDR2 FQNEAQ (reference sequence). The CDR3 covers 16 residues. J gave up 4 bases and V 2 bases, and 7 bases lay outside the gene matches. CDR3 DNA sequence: TGTGCCAGCAGCTTAACTAGGGGACAGGGGCTCTATGGCTACACCTTC. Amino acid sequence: CASSLTRGQGLYGYTF. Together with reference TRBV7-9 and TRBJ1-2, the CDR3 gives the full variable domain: DTGVSQNPRHKITKRGQNVTFRCDPISEHNRLYWYRQTLGQGPEFLTYFQNEAQLEKSRLLSDRFSAERPKGSFSTLEIQRTEQGDSAMYLCASSLTRGQGLYGYTFGSGTRLTVV.

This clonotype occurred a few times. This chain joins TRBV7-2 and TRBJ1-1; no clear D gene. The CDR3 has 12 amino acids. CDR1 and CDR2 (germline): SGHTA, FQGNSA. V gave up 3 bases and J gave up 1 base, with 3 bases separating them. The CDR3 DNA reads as TGTGCCAGCAGCTTTGGGAACACTGAAGCTTTCTTT. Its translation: CASSFGNTEAFF.

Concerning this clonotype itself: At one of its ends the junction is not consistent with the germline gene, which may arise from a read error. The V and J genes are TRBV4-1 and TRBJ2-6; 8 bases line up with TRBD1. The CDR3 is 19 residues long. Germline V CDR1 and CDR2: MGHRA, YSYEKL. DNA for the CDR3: TGCACCAGCAGCCAAGTGTCGGCAGGGGGCAATTCCGGGGCCAACGTCCTGACTTTC. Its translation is CTSSQVSAGGNSGANVLTF.

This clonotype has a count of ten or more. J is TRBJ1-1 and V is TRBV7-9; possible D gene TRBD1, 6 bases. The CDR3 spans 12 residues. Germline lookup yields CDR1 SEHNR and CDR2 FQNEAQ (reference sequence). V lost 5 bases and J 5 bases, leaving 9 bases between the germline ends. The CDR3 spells CASSPGTTEAFF. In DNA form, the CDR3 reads TGTGCCAGCAGCCCCGGGACAACTGAAGCTTTCTTT. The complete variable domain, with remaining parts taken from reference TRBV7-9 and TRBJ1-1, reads DTGVSQNPRHKITKRGQNVTFRCDPISEHNRLYWYRQTLGQGPEFLTYFQNEAQLEKSRLLSDRFSAERPKGSFSTLEIQRTEQGDSAMYLCASSPGTTEAFFGQGTRLTVV.

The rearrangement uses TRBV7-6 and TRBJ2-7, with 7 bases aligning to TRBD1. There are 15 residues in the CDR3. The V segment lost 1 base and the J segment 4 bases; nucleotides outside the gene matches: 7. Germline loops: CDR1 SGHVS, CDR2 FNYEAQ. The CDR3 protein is CASSLGATGKYEQYF. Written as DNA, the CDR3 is TGTGCCAGCAGCTTAGGCGCGACAGGGAAGTACGAGCAGTACTTC.

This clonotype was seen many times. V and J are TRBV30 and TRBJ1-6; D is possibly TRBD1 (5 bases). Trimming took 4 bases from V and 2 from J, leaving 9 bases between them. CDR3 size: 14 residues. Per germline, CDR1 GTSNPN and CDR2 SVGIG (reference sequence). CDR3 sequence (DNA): TGTGCCTGGAAGGGGCAGGCCTATAATTCACCCCTCCACTTT. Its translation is CAWKGQAYNSPLHF.

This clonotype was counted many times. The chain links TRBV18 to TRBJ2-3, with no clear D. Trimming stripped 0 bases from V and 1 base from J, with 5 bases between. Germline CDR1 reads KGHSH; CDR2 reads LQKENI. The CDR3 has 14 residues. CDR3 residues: CASSPPGGTDTQYF. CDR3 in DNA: TGTGCCAGCTCACCACCGGGCGGCACAGATACGCAGTATTTT.

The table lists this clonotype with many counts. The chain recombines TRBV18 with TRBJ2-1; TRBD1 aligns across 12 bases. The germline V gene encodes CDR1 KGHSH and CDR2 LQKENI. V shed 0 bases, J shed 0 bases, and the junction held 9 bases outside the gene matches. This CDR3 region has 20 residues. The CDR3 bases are TGTGCCAGCTCACCACCGGGGGGACAGGGGGCTGCGAGCTCCTACAATGAGCAGTTCTTC. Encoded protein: CASSPPGGQGAASSYNEQFF.

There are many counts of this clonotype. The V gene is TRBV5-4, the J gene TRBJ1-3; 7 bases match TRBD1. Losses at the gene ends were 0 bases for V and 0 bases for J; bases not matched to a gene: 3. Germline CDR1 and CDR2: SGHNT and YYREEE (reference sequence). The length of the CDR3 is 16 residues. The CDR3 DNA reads TGTGCCAGCAGCTTGGAGACAGGGACCTCTGGAAACACCATATATTTT. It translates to CASSLETGTSGNTIYF.

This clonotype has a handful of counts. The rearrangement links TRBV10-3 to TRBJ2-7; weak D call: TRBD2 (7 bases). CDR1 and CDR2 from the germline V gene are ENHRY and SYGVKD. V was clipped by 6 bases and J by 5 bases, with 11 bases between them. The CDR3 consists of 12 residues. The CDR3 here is CAIRGGADEQYF. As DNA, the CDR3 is TGTGCCATCAGGGGGGGGGCCGACGAGCAGTACTTC.

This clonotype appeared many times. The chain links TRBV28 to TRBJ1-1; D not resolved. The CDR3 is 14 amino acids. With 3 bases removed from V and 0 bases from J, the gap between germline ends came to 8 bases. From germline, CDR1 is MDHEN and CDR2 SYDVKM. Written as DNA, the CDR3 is TGTGCCAGCAGTTTGCACGGATTGAACACTGAAGCTTTCTTT. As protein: CASSLHGLNTEAFF.

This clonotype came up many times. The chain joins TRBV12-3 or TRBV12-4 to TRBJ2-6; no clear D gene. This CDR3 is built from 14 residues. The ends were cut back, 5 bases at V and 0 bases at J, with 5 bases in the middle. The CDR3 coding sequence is TGTGCCAGCAGTGTGAGCTCTGGGGCCAACGTCCTGACTTTC. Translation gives CASSVSSGANVLTF.